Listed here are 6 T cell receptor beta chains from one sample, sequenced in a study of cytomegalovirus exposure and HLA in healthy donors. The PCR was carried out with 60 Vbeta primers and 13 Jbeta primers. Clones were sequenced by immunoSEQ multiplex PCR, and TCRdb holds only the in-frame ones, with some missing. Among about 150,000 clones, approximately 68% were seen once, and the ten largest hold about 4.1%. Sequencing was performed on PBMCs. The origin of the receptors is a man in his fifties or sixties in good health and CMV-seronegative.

The CDR3 DNA reads as TGTGCCAGCAGCCTAGACAGTTTTGAGCAGTTCTTC. It codes for CASSLDSFEQFF. This chain uses TRBV7-3 with TRBJ2-1, with D perhaps TRBD1 (5 bases). The CDR3 is 12 amino acids. V was cut by 5 bases and J by 9 bases, with 11 bases left in between. The germline gives CDR1 SGHTA, CDR2 FQGTGA. Based on the CDR3 plus reference TRBV7-3 and TRBJ2-1, the full variable domain is GAGVSQTPSNKVTEKGKYVELRCDPISGHTALYWYRQSLGQGPEFLIYFQGTGAADDSGLPNDRFFAVRPEGSVSTLKIQRTERGDSAVYLCASSLDSFEQFFGPGTRLTVL.

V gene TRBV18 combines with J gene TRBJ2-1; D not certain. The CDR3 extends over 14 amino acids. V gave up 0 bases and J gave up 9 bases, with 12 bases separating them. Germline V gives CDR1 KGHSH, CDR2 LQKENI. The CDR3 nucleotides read TGTGCCAGCTCACCACCGACTGAAGGTGGTGAGCAGTTCTTC. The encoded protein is CASSPPTEGGEQFF.

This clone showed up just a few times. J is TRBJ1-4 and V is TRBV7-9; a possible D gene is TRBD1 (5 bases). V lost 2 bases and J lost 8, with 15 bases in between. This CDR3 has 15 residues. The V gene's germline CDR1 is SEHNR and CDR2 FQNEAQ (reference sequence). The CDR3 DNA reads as TGTGCCAGCAGCTTAATAGGGGTTGAGGCAGAAAAACTGTTTTTT. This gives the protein CASSLIGVEAEKLFF.

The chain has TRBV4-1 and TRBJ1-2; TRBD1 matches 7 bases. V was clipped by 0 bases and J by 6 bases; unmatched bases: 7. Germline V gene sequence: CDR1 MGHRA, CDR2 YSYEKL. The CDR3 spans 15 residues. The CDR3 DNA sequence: TGCGCCAGCAGCCAAGAAGGACGACAGGGCGATGGCTACACCTTC. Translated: CASSQEGRQGDGYTF.

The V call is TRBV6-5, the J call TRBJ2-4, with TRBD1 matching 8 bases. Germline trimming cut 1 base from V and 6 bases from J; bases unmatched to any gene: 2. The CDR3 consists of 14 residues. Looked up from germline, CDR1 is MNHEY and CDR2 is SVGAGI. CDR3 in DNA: TGTGCCAGCAGTTACTTCGGACAGGGAAACATTCAGTACTTC. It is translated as CASSYFGQGNIQYF.

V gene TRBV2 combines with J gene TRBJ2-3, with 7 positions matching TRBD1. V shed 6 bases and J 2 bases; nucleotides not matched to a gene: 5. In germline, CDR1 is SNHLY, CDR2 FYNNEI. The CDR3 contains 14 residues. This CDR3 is CASSTGTATDTQYF. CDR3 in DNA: TGTGCCAGCAGCACAGGGACAGCCACAGATACGCAGTATTTT.